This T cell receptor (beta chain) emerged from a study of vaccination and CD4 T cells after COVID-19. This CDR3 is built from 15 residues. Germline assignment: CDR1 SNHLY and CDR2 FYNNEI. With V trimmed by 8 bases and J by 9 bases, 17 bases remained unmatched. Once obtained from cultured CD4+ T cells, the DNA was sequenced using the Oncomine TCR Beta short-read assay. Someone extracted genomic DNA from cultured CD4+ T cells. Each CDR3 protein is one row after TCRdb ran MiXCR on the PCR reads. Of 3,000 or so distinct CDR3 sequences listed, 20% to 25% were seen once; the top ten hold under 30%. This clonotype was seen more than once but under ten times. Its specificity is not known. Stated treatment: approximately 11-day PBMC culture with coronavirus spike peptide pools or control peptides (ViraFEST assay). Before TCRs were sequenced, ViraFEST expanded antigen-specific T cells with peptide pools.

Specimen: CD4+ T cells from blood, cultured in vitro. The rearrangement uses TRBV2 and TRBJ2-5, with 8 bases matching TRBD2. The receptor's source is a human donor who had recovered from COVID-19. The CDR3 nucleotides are TGTGCCAGCGAACAGGGACTAGGAGGGGGATGGGCCCAGTACTTC. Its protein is CASEQGLGGGWAQYF.